Listed below are T cell receptor beta chains from one sample, sequenced in a study of spatial heterogeneity in lung cancer. One entry per CDR3 protein results from TCRdb running MiXCR on the 5' RACE reads. The table has about 1,500 distinct CDR3 sequences, 13% seen once. Sequenced here: lung tumor tissue, sampled at surgery. These receptors came from a female donor with early-stage non-small cell lung cancer. Each CDR3 is given with its conserved first and last residue. Each record gives: V gene, D gene, clone size, J gene, CDR3 DNA, CDR3 protein. A D gene is named only where the DNA matches it firmly. Some rows have no size entry. The others give once, few or many, or a class for an expanded clone.

TRBV10-3	NA	NA	TRBJ1-6	TGTGCCATCAGTGAGTCGAAATCACCCCTCCACTTT	CAISESKSPLHF
TRBV12-3/TRBV12-4	NA	medium-sized	TRBJ2-1	TGTGCCAGCAGTACGTATTTTGGGGACAATGAGCAGTTCTTC	CASSTYFGDNEQFF
TRBV29-1	NA	NA	TRBJ1-1	TGCAGCGTTTATCACGGTGGCACTGAAGCTTTCTTT	CSVYHGGTEAFF
TRBV7-8	NA	medium-sized	TRBJ2-7	TGTGCCAGCAGCTCTACCGACGCTCACGACGAGCAGTACTTC	CASSSTDAHDEQYF
TRBV18	TRBD2	medium-sized	TRBJ2-1	TGTGCCAGCTCGCGAGCGGGAGGACCTTCCTACAATGAGCAGTTCTTC	CASSRAGGPSYNEQFF
TRBV27	TRBD1	NA	TRBJ1-5	TGTGCCAGCTCCTCCCAGGGGGCCGGACAGCCCCAGCATTTT	CASSSQGAGQPQHF
TRBV10-3	TRBD1	large	TRBJ1-1	TGTGCCATCAGTGCGTCAGGGGGGGACACTGAAGCTTTCTTT	CAISASGGDTEAFF
TRBV7-6	NA	hyperexpanded	TRBJ2-7	TGTGCCAGCAGCCCGGGACCGAACTACGAGCAGTACTTC	CASSPGPNYEQYF
TRBV7-8	NA	large	TRBJ1-1	TGTGCCAGCAGCTTAGGGCAGGCGCCTGAAGCTTTCTTT	CASSLGQAPEAFF
TRBV7-6	TRBD1	many	TRBJ1-4	TGTGCCAGCAGCGAGAGAGCACAGGGGCCTAATGAAAAACTGTTTTTT	CASSERAQGPNEKLFF
TRBV20-1	TRBD2	many	TRBJ2-1	TGCAGTGCTAGACTCGGGCTAGCGGGGGCCGCCCTCATCTTC	CSARLGLAGAALIF
TRBV7-8	TRBD2	medium-sized	TRBJ2-2	TGTGCCAGCAGCTCGAGGACTAGCGGGGGGTTAGGGCTGTTTTTT	CASSSRTSGGLGLFF
TRBV24-1	NA	medium-sized	TRBJ2-7	TGTGCCACCAGTGAGGCCGGGGAGCGGTCCTACGAGCAGTACTTC	CATSEAGERSYEQYF
TRBV24-1	NA	NA	TRBJ1-4	TGTGCCACCAGTGAACCAGGGAATGAAAAACTGTTTTTT	CATSEPGNEKLFF
TRBV5-1	NA	medium-sized	TRBJ2-5	TGCGCCAGCAGCTTGGTCGCAGGGGAGGGGAGAGAGACCCAGTACTTC	CASSLVAGEGRETQYF
TRBV5-1	NA	medium-sized	TRBJ1-2	TGCGCCAGCAGCACTCAAGGGTTGAACTATGGCTACACCTTC	CASSTQGLNYGYTF
TRBV30	NA	large	TRBJ2-7	TGTGCCTGGAGCGGCCAGGGGTACGAGCAGTACTTC	CAWSGQGYEQYF
TRBV6-6	TRBD1	large	TRBJ1-5	TGTGCCAGCAGTTACTCAAGAAATGTACAGGGGGCAGGTCAGCCCCAGCATTTT	CASSYSRNVQGAGQPQHF
TRBV20-1	TRBD2	few	TRBJ2-7	TGCAGTGCTACGAATAGCGGGAGGGGGACTTACGAGCAGTACTTC	CSATNSGRGTYEQYF
TRBV20-1	NA	medium-sized	TRBJ2-7	TGCAGTGCTAGGATACCCGGGACACCTTTAAGCGAGCAGTACTTC	CSARIPGTPLSEQYF
TRBV29-1	TRBD2	large	TRBJ2-3	TGCAGCGTTGAAGATAGTATGAGCGGGGGACGCCAAGCGGATACGCAGTATTTT	CSVEDSMSGGRQADTQYF
TRBV5-1	NA	medium-sized	TRBJ2-6	TGCGCCAGCAGCTTGCTAGGGATCGGGGCCAACGTCCTGACTTTC	CASSLLGIGANVLTF
TRBV12-2	NA	few	TRBJ2-7	TGTGCAAGTCGCTTAGGCGCGCACCACGAGCAGTACTTC	CASRLGAHHEQYF
TRBV20-1	TRBD2	NA	TRBJ2-7	TGCAGTGCTAGAGATGTCCTGGGGCGGGAGGCCTCCTACGAGCAGTACTTC	CSARDVLGREASYEQYF
TRBV10-1	TRBD2	large	TRBJ2-1	TGCGCCAGCAGTGAGGCCCAGCGGGAGAGTCGGTACAATGAGCAGTTCTTC	CASSEAQRESRYNEQFF
TRBV10-3	TRBD2	large	TRBJ2-3	TGTGCCACCAAAGCCGTTGCGGGAGAGTCCACAGATACGCAGTATTTT	CATKAVAGESTDTQYF
TRBV28	TRBD1	medium-sized	TRBJ1-4	TGTGCCAGCAGTACCCGACAGGGGGAGACTGAAAAACTGTTTTTT	CASSTRQGETEKLFF
TRBV7-2	NA	few	TRBJ2-1	TGTGCCAGCAGTGGAGCGGGGACATACAATGAGCAGTTCTTC	CASSGAGTYNEQFF
TRBV7-8	TRBD2	medium-sized	TRBJ2-3	TGTGCCAGCAGCTTAGAAGCTAGCGGGAGCGGGAGGGGAGGAACGCAGTATTTT	CASSLEASGSGRGGTQYF
TRBV20-1	NA	medium-sized	TRBJ1-6	TGCAGTGCTAGTGGTGGGATGTCCTATAATTCACCCCTCCACTTT	CSASGGMSYNSPLHF
TRBV4-1	NA	NA	TRBJ2-5	TGCGCCAGCAGCCAAAGAGACACCATCCAAGAGACCCAGTACTTC	CASSQRDTIQETQYF
TRBV9	NA	many	TRBJ2-7	TGTGCCAGCAGCGTAAATGTGGGTTGGGCCTACGAGCAGTACTTC	CASSVNVGWAYEQYF
TRBV6-1	NA	few	TRBJ2-5	TGTGCCAGCAGTGAAGCTCAGGGGCGAGAGACCCAGTACTTC	CASSEAQGRETQYF
TRBV5-8	TRBD1	large	TRBJ1-2	TGTGCCAGCAGCTTAGACAGGGCGGCCTATGGCTACACCTTC	CASSLDRAAYGYTF
TRBV12-3/TRBV12-4	NA	large	TRBJ1-5	TGTGCCAGCAGTTTATCCCCCCAACCGTACAGCCACAATCAGCCCCAGCATTTT	CASSLSPQPYSHNQPQHF
TRBV27	NA	large	TRBJ2-7	TGTGCCAGCAGTTTCGGTCTCGAGCAGTACTTC	CASSFGLEQYF
TRBV24-1	TRBD1	large	TRBJ2-3	TGTGCCACCAGTGATTCATCCGGGACAGGGACAGATACGCAGTATTTT	CATSDSSGTGTDTQYF
TRBV7-8	NA	medium-sized	TRBJ2-2	TGTGCCAGCGCACACTTTACGAACACCGGGGAGCTGTTTTTT	CASAHFTNTGELFF
TRBV6-1	NA	large	TRBJ2-1	TGTGCCAGCAGCCTGGGCGGGGGCAGCTCCTACAATGAGCAGTTCTTC	CASSLGGGSSYNEQFF
TRBV2	NA	large	TRBJ1-5	TGTGCCAGCAGTCTGACAGAGGGACAGCCCCAGCATTTT	CASSLTEGQPQHF
TRBV12-3/TRBV12-4	NA	NA	TRBJ1-1	TGTGCCAGCAGGCTGTGGGACACTGAAGCTTTCTTT	CASRLWDTEAFF
TRBV20-1	TRBD2	large	TRBJ2-2	TGCAGTGCTAGACAAACTAGCGGGAGGGCCCCCGGGGAGCTGTTTTTT	CSARQTSGRAPGELFF
TRBV5-1	NA	medium-sized	TRBJ1-1	TGCGCCAGCAACCCTCTGGTGGGAAGCTACGGCGCTTTCTTT	CASNPLVGSYGAFF
TRBV6-5	TRBD2	few	TRBJ2-3	TGTGCCAGCAGTCCCACTAGCGGGTTTACCCCAGATACGCAGTATTTT	CASSPTSGFTPDTQYF
TRBV6-6	NA	NA	TRBJ1-4	TGTGCCAGCAGTTACGGCTATACGCCGGGGAATGAAAAACTGTTTTTT	CASSYGYTPGNEKLFF
TRBV20-1	NA	NA	TRBJ2-7	TGCAGTGAGTTAGGGAGAGACTACGAGCAGTACTTC	CSELGRDYEQYF
TRBV5-1	TRBD1	medium-sized	TRBJ1-5	TGCGCCAGCAGCCCCGGGACAGGGGTTATACAGCCCCAGCATTTT	CASSPGTGVIQPQHF
TRBV29-1	TRBD1	large	TRBJ2-5	TGCAGCGTTGCGCCGGACAGGGCAGAGACCCAGTACTTC	CSVAPDRAETQYF
TRBV3-1	TRBD1	medium-sized	TRBJ2-7	TGTGCCAGCAGCCAGTTCTGGAGAGGGGGCAGCTACGAGCAGTACTTC	CASSQFWRGGSYEQYF
TRBV19	TRBD1	medium-sized	TRBJ1-5	TGTGCCAGTCGAGGGGGGGACAGAATTAGCAATCAGCCCCAGCATTTT	CASRGGDRISNQPQHF
TRBV28	TRBD1	medium-sized	TRBJ1-6	TGTGCCAGCAGCCTCCTGGCAGGACAGGGTAATTCACCCCTCCACTTT	CASSLLAGQGNSPLHF
TRBV7-9	NA	medium-sized	TRBJ1-1	TGTGCCAGCAGCTTAGCCGGGCGGGCTGAAGCTTTCTTT	CASSLAGRAEAFF
TRBV11-2	TRBD1	large	TRBJ2-5	TGTGCCAGCAGCCGGTTGGGACAGGCCCAAGAGACCCAGTACTTC	CASSRLGQAQETQYF
TRBV6-5	NA	large	TRBJ2-3	TGTGCCAGCAGCCTTGCTAGGGGGGCAGATACGCAGTATTTT	CASSLARGADTQYF